This TCR beta chain was obtained from a study of blood T cell repertoires in COVID-19. The assay was immunoSEQ multiplex PCR, and TCRdb's table has in-frame clones only and misses some. Of some 200,000 clones in the sample, less than 90% were seen once. Looked up from germline, CDR1 is SEHNR and CDR2 is FQNEAQ (reference sequence). The V segment lost 4 bases and the J segment 4 bases; nucleotides outside the gene matches: 10. The CDR3 has 16 residues. Sequencing was carried out using PBMCs or T cells enriched from blood (not recorded which). The chain combines TRBV7-9 with TRBJ2-7, with 10 bases identical to TRBD1. This sequence was found in a woman aged 45-65 years in a cohort exposed to, infected with or recovered from COVID-19 (not recorded which). CDR3 protein: CASSSDPGQGSYEQYF. The CDR3 DNA is TGTGCCAGCAGCTCCGACCCGGGACAGGGGTCTTACGAGCAGTACTTC.